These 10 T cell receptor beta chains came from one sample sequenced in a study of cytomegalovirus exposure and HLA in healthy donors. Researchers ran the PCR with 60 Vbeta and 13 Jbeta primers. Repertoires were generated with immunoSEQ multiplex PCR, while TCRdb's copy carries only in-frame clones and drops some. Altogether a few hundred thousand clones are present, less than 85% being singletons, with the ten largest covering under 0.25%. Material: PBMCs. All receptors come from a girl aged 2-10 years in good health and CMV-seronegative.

The CDR3 sequence is CAWSDDPRGAGRTF. As DNA, the CDR3 is TGTGCCTGGAGTGACGACCCCAGGGGTGCGGGTAGGACCTTC. This chain connects TRBV30 to TRBJ1-2; weak D call: TRBD1 (6 bases). The germline gives CDR1 GTSNPN, CDR2 SVGIG (reference sequence). This CDR3 has 14 residues. Trimming removed 1 base from V and 14 bases from J, with 23 bases in between. The complete variable domain, with remaining parts taken from reference TRBV30 and TRBJ1-2, reads SQTIHQWPATLVQPVGSPLSLECTVEGTSNPNLYWYRQAAGRGLQLLFYSVGIGQISSEVPQNLSASRPQDRQFILSSKKLLLSDSGFYLCAWSDDPRGAGRTFGSGTRLTVV.

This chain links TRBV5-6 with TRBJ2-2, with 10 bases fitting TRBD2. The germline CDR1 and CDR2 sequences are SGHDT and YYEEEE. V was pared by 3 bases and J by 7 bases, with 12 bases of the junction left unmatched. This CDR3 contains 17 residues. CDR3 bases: TGTGCCAGCAGCTCACCCTCCGGGACTAGCGAATTCGGGGAGCTGTTTTTT. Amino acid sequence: CASSSPSGTSEFGELFF.

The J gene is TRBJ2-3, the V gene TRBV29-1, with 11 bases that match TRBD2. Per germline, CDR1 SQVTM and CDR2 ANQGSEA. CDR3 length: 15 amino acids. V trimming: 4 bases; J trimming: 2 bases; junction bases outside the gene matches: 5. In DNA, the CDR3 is TGCAGCGTTGTTGTACTAGCGGGGGTCACAGATACGCAGTATTTT. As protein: CSVVVLAGVTDTQYF.

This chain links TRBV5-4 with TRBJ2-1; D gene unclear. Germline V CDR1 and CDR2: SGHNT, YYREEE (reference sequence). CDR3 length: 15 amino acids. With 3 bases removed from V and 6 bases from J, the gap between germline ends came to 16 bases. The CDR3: CASSSRESLFNEQFF. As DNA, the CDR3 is TGTGCCAGCAGCTCACGAGAGTCACTTTTCAATGAGCAGTTCTTC. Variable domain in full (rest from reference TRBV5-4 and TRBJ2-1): ETGVTQSPTHLIKTRGQQVTLRCSSQSGHNTVSWYQQALGQGPQFIFQYYREEENGRGNFPPRFSGLQFPNYSSELNVNALELDDSALYLCASSSRESLFNEQFFGPGTRLTVL.

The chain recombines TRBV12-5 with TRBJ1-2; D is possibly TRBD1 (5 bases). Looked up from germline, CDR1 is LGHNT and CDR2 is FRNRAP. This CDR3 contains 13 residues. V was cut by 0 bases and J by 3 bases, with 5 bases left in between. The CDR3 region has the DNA TGTGCTAGTGGTTTGGTGACAGACTATGGCTACACCTTC. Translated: CASGLVTDYGYTF.

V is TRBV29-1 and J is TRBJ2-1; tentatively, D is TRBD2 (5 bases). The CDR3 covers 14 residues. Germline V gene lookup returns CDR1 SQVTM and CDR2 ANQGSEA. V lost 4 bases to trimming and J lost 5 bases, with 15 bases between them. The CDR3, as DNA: TGCAGCGTTGTGAGGGAGAACTTAAACAATGAGCAGTTCTTC. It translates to CSVVRENLNNEQFF.

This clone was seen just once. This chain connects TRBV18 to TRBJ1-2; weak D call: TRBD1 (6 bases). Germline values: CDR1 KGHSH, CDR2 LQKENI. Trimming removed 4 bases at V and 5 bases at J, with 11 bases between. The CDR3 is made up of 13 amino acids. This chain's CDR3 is CASSRQGIYGYTF. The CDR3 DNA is TGTGCCAGCTCACGTCAGGGGATATATGGCTACACCTTC.

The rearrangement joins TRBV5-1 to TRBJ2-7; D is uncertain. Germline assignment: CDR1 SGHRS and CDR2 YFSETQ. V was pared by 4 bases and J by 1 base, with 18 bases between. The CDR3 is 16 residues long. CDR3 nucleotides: TGCGCCAGCAGCGCAGCCGCGGCCTTCGGATCCTACGAGCAGTACTTC. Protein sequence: CASSAAAAFGSYEQYF. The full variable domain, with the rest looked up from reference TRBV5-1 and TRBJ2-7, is KAGVTQTPRYLIKTRGQQVTLSCSPISGHRSVSWYQQTPGQGLQFLFEYFSETQRNKGNFPGRFSGRQFSNSRSEMNVSTLELGDSALYLCASSAAAAFGSYEQYFGPGTRLTVT.

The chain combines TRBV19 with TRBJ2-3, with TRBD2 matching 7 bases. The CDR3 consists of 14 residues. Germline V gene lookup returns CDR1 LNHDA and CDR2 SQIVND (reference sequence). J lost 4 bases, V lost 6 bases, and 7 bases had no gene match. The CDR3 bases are TGTGCCAGTAGCCGAGCGGGACGGGCAGATACGCAGTATTTT. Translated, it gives CASSRAGRADTQYF. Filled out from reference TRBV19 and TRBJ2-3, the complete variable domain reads DGGITQSPKYLFRKEGQNVTLSCEQNLNHDAMYWYRQDPGQGLRLIYYSQIVNDFQKGDIAEGYSVSREKKESFPLTVTSAQKNPTAFYLCASSRAGRADTQYFGPGTRLTVL.

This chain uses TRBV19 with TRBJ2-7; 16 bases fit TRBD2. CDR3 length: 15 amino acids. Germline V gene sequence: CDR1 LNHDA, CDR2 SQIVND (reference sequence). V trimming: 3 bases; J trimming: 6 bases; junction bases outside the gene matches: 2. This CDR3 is CASSMGLAGGGEQYF. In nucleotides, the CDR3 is TGTGCCAGTAGTATGGGACTAGCGGGAGGGGGCGAGCAGTACTTC.